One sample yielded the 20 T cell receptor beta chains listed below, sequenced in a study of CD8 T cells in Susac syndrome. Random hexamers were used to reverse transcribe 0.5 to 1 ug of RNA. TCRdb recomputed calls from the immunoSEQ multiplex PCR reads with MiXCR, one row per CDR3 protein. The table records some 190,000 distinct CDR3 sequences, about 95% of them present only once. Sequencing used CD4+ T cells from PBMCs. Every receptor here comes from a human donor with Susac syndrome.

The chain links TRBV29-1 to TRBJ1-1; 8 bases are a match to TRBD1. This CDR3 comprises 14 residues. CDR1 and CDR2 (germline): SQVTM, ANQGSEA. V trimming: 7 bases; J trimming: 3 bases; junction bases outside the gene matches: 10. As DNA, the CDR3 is TGCAGCGGAATACCAATGACAGGGGACACTGAAGCTTTCTTT. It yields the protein CSGIPMTGDTEAFF.

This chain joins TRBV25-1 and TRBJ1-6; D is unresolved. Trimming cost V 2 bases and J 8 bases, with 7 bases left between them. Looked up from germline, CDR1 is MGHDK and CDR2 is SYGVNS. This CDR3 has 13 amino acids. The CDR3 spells CASSEVGYSPLHF. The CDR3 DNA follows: TGTGCCAGCAGTGAAGTGGGGTATTCACCCCTCCACTTT.

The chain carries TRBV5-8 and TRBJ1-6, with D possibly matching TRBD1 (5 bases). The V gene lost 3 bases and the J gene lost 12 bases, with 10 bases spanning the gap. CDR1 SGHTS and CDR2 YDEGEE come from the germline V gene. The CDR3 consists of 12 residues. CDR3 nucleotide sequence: TGTGCCAGCAGCTCCGCGGGACGACCCCTCCACTTT. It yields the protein CASSSAGRPLHF.

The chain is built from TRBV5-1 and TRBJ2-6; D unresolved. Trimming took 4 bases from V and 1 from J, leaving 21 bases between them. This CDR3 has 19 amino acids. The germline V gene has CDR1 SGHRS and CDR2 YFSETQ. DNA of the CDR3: TGCGCCAGCAGCACGAGGATCGGAACCCGGTTGTCTGGGGCCAACGTCCTGACTTTC. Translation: CASSTRIGTRLSGANVLTF.

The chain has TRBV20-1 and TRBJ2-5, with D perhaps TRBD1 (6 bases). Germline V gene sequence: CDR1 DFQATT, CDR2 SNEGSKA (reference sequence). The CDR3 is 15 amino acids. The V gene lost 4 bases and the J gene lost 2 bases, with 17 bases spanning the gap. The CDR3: CSATGQRDNQETQYF. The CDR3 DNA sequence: TGCAGTGCTACAGGACAGAGGGATAATCAAGAGACCCAGTACTTC.

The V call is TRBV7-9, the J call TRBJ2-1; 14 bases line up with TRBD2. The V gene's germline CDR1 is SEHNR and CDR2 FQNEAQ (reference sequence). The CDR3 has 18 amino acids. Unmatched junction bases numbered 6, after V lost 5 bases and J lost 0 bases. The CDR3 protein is CASSHGTSGGFSYNEQFF. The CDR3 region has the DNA TGTGCCAGCAGCCATGGGACTAGCGGGGGTTTCTCCTACAATGAGCAGTTCTTC.

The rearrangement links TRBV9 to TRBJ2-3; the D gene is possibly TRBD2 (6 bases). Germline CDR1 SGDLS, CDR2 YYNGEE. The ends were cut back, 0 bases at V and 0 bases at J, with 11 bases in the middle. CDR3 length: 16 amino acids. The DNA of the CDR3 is TGTGCCAGCAGCGTAGCGTTGGGGACTAGCACAGATACGCAGTATTTT. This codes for CASSVALGTSTDTQYF.

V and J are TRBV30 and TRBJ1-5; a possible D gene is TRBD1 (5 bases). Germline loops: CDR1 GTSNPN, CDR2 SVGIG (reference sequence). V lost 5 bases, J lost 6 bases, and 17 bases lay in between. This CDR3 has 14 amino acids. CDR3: CAWGSDSGSQPQHF. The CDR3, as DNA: TGTGCCTGGGGGAGCGACAGTGGGTCTCAGCCCCAGCATTTT.

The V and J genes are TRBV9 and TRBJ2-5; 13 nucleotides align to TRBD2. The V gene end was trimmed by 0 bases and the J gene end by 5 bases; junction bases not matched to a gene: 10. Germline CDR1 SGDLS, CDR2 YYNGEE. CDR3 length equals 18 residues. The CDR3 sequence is CASSVGARGLAGSETQYF. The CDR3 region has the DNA TGTGCCAGCAGCGTAGGAGCGAGGGGACTAGCGGGGAGTGAGACCCAGTACTTC.

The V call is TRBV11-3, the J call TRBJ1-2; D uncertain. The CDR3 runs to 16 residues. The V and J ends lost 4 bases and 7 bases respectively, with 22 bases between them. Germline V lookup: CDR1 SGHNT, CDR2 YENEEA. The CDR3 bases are TGTGCCAGCAGCTCAGAGGGTTACACACTCACGGCTGGCTACACCTTC. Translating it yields CASSSEGYTLTAGYTF.

The CDR3 reads CASRNEESGANVLTF. The CDR3 DNA follows: TGTGCCAGCAGGAACGAGGAGTCTGGGGCCAACGTCCTGACTTTC. The rearrangement links TRBV2 to TRBJ2-6, with D unclear. V lost 6 bases and J lost 1, with 10 bases in between. CDR1 is SNHLY and CDR2 is FYNNEI in the germline V gene. This CDR3 region has 15 residues.

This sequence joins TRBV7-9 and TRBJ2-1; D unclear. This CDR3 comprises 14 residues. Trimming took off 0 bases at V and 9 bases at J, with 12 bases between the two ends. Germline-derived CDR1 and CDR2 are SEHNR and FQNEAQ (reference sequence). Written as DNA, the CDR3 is TGTGCCAGCAGCTTAGCAGGGCGTGGAAGTGAGCAGTTCTTC. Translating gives CASSLAGRGSEQFF.

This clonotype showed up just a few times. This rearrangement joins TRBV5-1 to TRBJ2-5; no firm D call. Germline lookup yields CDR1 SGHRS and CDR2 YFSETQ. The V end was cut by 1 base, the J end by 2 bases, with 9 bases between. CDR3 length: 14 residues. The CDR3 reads CASSLSGPQETQYF. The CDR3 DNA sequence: TGCGCCAGCAGCTTGTCCGGACCTCAAGAGACCCAGTACTTC.

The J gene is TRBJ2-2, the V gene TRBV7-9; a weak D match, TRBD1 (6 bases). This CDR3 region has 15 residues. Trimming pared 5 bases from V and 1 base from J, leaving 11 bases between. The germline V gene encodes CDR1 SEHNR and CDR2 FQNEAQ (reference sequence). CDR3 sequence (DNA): TGTGCCAGCAGCCTCGGGACACAGAACACCGGGGAGCTGTTTTTT. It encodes CASSLGTQNTGELFF.

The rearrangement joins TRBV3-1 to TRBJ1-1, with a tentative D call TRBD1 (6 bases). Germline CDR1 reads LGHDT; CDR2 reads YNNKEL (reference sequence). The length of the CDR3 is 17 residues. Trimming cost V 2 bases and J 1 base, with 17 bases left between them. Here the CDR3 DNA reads TGTGCCAGCAGCCAAAAGGGGGGAGGATTAGGGAACACTGAAGCTTTCTTT. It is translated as CASSQKGGGLGNTEAFF. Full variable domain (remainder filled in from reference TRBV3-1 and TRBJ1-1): DTAVSQTPKYLVTQMGNDKSIKCEQNLGHDTMYWYKQDSKKFLKIMFSYNNKELIINETVPNRFSPKSPDKAHLNLHINSLELGDSAVYFCASSQKGGGLGNTEAFFGQGTRLTVV.

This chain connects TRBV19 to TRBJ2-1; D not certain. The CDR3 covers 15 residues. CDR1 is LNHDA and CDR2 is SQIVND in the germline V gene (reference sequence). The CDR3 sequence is CPTTPQRRTYNEQFF. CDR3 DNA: TGTCCAACAACACCACAGCGTCGAACTTACAATGAGCAGTTCTTC.

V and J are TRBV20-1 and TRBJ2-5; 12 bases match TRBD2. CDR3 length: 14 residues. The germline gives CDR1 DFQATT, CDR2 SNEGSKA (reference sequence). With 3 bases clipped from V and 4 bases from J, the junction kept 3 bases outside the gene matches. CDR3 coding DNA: TGCAGTGCTAGTGGACTAGCGGGGACAGAGACCCAGTACTTC. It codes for CSASGLAGTETQYF.

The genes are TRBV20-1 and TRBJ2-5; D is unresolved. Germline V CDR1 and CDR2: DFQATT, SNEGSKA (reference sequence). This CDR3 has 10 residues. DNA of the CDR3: TGCTCAGTCTGGAAAGAGACCCAGTACTTC. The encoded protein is CSVWKETQYF.

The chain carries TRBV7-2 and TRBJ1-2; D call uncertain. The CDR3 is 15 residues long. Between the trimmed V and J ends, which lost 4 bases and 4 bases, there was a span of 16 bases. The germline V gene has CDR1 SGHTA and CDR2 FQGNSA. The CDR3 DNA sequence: TGTGCCAGCAGCTCCGCTCGTCTGGGGAGCTATGGCTACACCTTC. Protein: CASSSARLGSYGYTF. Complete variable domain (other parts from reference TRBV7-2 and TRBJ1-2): GAGVSQSPSNKVTEKGKDVELRCDPISGHTALYWYRQSLGQGLEFLIYFQGNSAPDKSGLPSDRFSAERTGGSVSTLTIQRTQQEDSAVYLCASSSARLGSYGYTFGSGTRLTVV.

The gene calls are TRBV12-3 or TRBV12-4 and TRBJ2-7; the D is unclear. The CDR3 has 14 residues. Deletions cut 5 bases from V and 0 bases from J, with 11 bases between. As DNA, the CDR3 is TGTGCCAGCAGTCGGACCCCTCGCTCCTACGAGCAGTACTTC. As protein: CASSRTPRSYEQYF.